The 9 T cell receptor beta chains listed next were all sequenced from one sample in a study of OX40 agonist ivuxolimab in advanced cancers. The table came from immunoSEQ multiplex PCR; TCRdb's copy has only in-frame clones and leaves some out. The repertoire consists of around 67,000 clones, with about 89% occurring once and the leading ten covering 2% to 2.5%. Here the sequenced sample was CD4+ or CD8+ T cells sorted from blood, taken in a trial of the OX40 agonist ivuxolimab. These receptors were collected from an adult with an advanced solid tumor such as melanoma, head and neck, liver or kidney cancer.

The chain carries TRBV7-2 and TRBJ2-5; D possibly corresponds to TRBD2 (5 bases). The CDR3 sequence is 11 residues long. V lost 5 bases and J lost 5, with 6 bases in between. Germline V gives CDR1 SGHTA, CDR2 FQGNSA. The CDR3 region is CASSPGETQYF. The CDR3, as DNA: TGTGCCAGCAGCCCGGGGGAGACCCAGTACTTC.

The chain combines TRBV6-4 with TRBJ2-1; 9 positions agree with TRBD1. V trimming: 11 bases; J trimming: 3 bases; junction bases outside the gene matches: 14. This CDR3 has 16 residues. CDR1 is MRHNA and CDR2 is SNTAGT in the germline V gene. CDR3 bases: TGTGCCGGGGGGTTTGTAGGGACAGGGAGCTACAATGAGCAGTTCTTC. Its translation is CAGGFVGTGSYNEQFF.

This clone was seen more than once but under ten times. CDR3 DNA: TGTGCCAGCTCACCAGGGGTCGAAGGGGTGAAGCCCCAGCATTTT. It encodes CASSPGVEGVKPQHF. The rearrangement uses TRBV18 and TRBJ1-5, with TRBD1 as a possible D gene (5 bases). CDR3 size: 15 residues. Germline V gene data show CDR1 as KGHSH and CDR2 as LQKENI. Between the trimmed V and J ends, which lost 2 bases and 8 bases, there was a span of 16 bases.

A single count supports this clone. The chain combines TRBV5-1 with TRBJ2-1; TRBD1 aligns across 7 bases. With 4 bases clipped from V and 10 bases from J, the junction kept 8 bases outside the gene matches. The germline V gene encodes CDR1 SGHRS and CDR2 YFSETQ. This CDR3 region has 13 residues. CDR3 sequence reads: CASSGTQGTEQFF. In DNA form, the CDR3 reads TGCGCCAGCAGCGGGACACAGGGGACGGAGCAGTTCTTC.

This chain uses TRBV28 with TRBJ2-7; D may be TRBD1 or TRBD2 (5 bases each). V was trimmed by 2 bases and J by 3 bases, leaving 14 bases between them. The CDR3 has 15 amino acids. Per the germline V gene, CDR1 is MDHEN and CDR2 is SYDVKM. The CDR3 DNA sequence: TGTGCCAGCAGTTTAACCGATCGGGACGGCTACGAGCAGTACTTC. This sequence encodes CASSLTDRDGYEQYF. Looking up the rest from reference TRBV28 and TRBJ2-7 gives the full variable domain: DVKVTQSSRYLVKRTGEKVFLECVQDMDHENMFWYRQDPGLGLRLIYFSYDVKMKEKGDIPEGYSVSREKKERFSLILESASTNQTSMYLCASSLTDRDGYEQYFGPGTRLTVT.

The CDR3, as DNA: TGTGCCCATCAAGGTAGCGGGGGGCCAATAGATACGCAGTATTTT. This encodes CAHQGSGGPIDTQYF. V is TRBV10-3 and J is TRBJ2-3, with TRBD2 matching over 10 bases. The V segment lost 11 bases and the J segment 5 bases; nucleotides outside the gene matches: 13. This CDR3 has 15 amino acids. The germline gives CDR1 ENHRY, CDR2 SYGVKD.

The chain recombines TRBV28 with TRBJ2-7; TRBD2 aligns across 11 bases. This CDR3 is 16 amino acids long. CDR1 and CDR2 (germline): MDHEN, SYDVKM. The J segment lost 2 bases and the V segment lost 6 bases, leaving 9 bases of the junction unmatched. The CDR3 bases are TGTGCCAGCAGCGCCCCACATAGCGGGAGGGCCTACGAGCAGTACTTC. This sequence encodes CASSAPHSGRAYEQYF.

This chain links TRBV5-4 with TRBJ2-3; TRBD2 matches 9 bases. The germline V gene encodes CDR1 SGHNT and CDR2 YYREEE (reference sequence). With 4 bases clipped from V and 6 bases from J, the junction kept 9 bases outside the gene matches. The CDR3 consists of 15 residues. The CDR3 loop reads CASSGGPAGGDTQYF. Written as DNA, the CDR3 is TGTGCCAGCAGCGGCGGCCCAGCGGGAGGTGATACGCAGTATTTT.

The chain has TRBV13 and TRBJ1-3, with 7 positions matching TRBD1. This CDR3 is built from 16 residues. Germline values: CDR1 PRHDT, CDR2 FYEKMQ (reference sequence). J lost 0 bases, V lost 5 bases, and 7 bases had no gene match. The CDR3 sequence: CASSPRGSVSGNTIYF. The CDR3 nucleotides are TGTGCCAGCAGCCCCAGGGGGAGTGTCTCTGGAAACACCATATATTTT. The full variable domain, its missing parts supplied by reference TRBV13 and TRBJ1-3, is AAGVIQSPRHLIKEKRETATLKCYPIPRHDTVYWYQQGPGQDPQFLISFYEKMQSDKGSIPDRFSAQQFSDYHSELNMSSLELGDSALYFCASSPRGSVSGNTIYFGEGSWLTVV.